The clone carrying this T cell receptor beta chain was detected ten times or more. Its antigen is currently unknown. CDR1 is GTSNPN and CDR2 is SVGIG in the germline V gene (reference sequence). This CDR3 has 11 amino acids. The V end lost 5 bases, the J end lost 5 bases, and 9 bases lay between the germline ends. The investigators amplified TCR beta CDR3 regions from RNA transcripts. First-round RT-PCR targeting the TCR CDR3 was performed with the HTBI primer set. TCRdb called the multiplex PCR reads again in MiXCR, with one record for every CDR3 protein. The sample lists approximately 600,000 distinct CDR3 sequences; under 15% were seen once. This entry belongs to a study of T cells in Graves' hyperthyroidism and ophthalmopathy. Study results and caveats: Progression to ophthalmopathy was predicted a median of roughly 6.6 months early. Most clonotypes expanded in thyroid above 0.001 were likewise present in blood.

This receptor was identified in a woman between 35 and 50 years old with Graves' ophthalmopathy. This chain uses TRBV30 with TRBJ1-1; D gene unclear. Sequencing was done on a sample of blood. The CDR3 reads CAWQRRTEAFF. In DNA form, the CDR3 reads TGTGCCTGGCAACGACGGACTGAAGCTTTCTTT.